One and the same sample provided the 10 T cell receptor beta chains below, sequenced in a study of T cell changes during pregnancy in multiple sclerosis (dated by TCRdb to between 2019 and 2020). The method behind the library was the immunoSEQ multiplex PCR assay. Not all clones reach the TCRdb copy of this immuneACCESS table, which keeps in-frame sequences only. Checked studies attribute under half of the gap to unresolved V genes and leave the rest unexplained. The sample table holds around 59,000 clones, of which around 90% were seen once. Around 0.8% of the sample comes from the top ten. The material sequenced was CD4+ T cells from peripheral blood mononuclear cells, taken in the first trimester of pregnancy. The source is a female donor with multiple sclerosis, enrolled in a pregnancy study.

The J gene is TRBJ2-7, the V gene TRBV7-6, with D possibly TRBD1 on 6 matching bases. The CDR3 has 14 amino acids. The germline V gene has CDR1 SGHVS and CDR2 FNYEAQ. The ends were cut back, 5 bases at V and 6 bases at J, with 17 bases in the middle. CDR3 sequence: CASSLNRDVGEQYF. Written as DNA, the CDR3 is TGTGCCAGCAGCCTAAACAGGGACGTAGGCGAGCAGTACTTC.

The sample holds one count of this clone. The chain employs TRBV2 and TRBJ1-2, with 8 bases aligning to TRBD1. This CDR3 region has 17 residues. From germline, CDR1 is SNHLY and CDR2 FYNNEI. V was pared by 8 bases and J by 8 bases, with 22 bases of the junction left unmatched. The CDR3 DNA is TGTGCCAGCCGAGGACCCCCCCAGGGGGCCCCCTTGAGGGGCTACACCTTC. Translating it yields CASRGPPQGAPLRGYTF.

To note about this clone: At one end, the junction sequence differs from germline, possibly due to a read error. The gene calls are TRBV7-9 and TRBJ2-1, with TRBD1 matching over 10 bases. Looked up from germline, CDR1 is SEHNR and CDR2 is FQNEAQ (reference sequence). This CDR3 spans 14 amino acids. The CDR3 bases are TGTGCCAGCAGCCCGACAGGGGGCCACAAGGAGCAGTTCTTC. Its protein product is CASSPTGGHKEQFF.

This clone was observed a handful of times. The chain is built from TRBV5-1 and TRBJ1-6; 7 bases align to TRBD1. The trim removed 5 bases at V and 9 bases at J, leaving 8 bases unmatched. CDR1 is SGHRS, CDR2 YFSETQ, per germline. CDR3 length: 14 amino acids. The CDR3 protein is CASSSRDSGSPLHF. CDR3 nucleotide sequence: TGCGCCAGCAGTTCGAGGGACAGCGGTTCACCCCTCCACTTT.

The V call is TRBV6-5, the J call TRBJ1-4; D might be TRBD1 (5 bases). The V and J ends lost 4 bases and 8 bases respectively, with 14 bases between them. The V gene's germline CDR1 is MNHEY and CDR2 SVGAGI. The CDR3 runs 14 residues. CDR3 bases: TGTGCCAGCAGTTCGAGCGGGGGAGGAGAAAAACTGTTTTTT. This translates into CASSSSGGGEKLFF.

The chain recombines TRBV6-4 with TRBJ2-3, with 14 bases lining up with TRBD2. The length of the CDR3 is 16 residues. V dropped 4 bases and J dropped 6; count of bases not matched to a gene: 6. CDR1 is MRHNA and CDR2 is SNTAGT in the germline V gene. CDR3 sequence: CASSVTSGGAFDTQYF. DNA for the CDR3: TGTGCCAGCAGTGTGACTAGCGGGGGGGCTTTTGATACGCAGTATTTT.

V is TRBV6-4 and J is TRBJ2-5, with D possibly matching TRBD2 (6 bases). V lost 7 bases and J 3 bases, leaving 9 bases between the germline ends. The CDR3 is made up of 12 amino acids. Germline lookup yields CDR1 MRHNA and CDR2 SNTAGT. CDR3 in amino acids: CASIREKETQYF. The CDR3 DNA is TGTGCCAGCATACGGGAGAAAGAGACCCAGTACTTC.

V usage is TRBV4-1 and J usage is TRBJ1-6; perhaps TRBD1 as D (5 bases). Trimming took off 0 bases at V and 5 bases at J, with 8 bases between the two ends. Germline-derived CDR1 and CDR2 are MGHRA and YSYEKL. This CDR3 contains 15 residues. CDR3 coding DNA: TGCGCCAGCAGCCAAGAGGGGCCGAATAATTCACCCCTCCACTTT. Its translation is CASSQEGPNNSPLHF.

This chain connects TRBV10-3 to TRBJ2-1, with 8 bases identical to TRBD2. V lost 11 bases and J lost 0; bases outside the gene matches: 6. Germline V CDR1 and CDR2: ENHRY, SYGVKD. The CDR3 consists of 14 residues. In nucleotides, the CDR3 is TGTGCCTCGGGAGGGGATAGCTCCTACAATGAGCAGTTCTTC. This translates into CASGGDSSYNEQFF.

In this sample, this clone turned up once. The J gene is TRBJ2-7, the V gene TRBV18, with 10 bases lining up with TRBD1. Germline V gene data show CDR1 as KGHSH and CDR2 as LQKENI. V gave up 6 bases and J gave up 6 bases; unmatched junction bases: 11. The CDR3 spans 15 residues. CDR3 amino acids: CASSLGGQGIPEQYF. The CDR3 DNA reads TGTGCCAGCTCGTTGGGGGGACAGGGGATTCCCGAGCAGTACTTC.